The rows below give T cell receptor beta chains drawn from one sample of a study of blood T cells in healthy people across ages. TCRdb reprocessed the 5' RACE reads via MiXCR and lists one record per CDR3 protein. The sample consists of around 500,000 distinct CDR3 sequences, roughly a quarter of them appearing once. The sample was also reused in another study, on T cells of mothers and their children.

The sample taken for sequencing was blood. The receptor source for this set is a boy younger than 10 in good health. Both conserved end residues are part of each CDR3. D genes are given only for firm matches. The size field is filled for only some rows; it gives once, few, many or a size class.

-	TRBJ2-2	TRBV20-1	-	CSARDGSNTGELFF	TGCAGTGCTAGAGACGGATCGAACACCGGGGAGCTGTTTTTT
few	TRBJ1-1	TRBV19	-	CASSIGSRMNTEAFF	TGTGCCAGTAGTATAGGTTCGAGAATGAACACTGAAGCTTTCTTT
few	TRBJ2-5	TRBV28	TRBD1	CASSLGSQGAETQYF	TGTGCCAGCAGTTTAGGTTCGCAGGGGGCTGAGACCCAGTACTTC
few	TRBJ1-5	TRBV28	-	CASSWTGQPQHF	TGTGCCAGCTCCTGGACGGGTCAGCCCCAGCATTTT
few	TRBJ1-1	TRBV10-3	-	CAISEEGRAEAFF	TGTGCCATCAGTGAAGAGGGGAGGGCTGAAGCTTTCTTT
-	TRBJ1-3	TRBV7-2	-	CASRKSLGSGNTIYF	TGTGCCAGCAGGAAATCTCTAGGCTCTGGAAACACCATATATTTT
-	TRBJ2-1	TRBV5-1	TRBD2	CASSDDWEGDEQFF	TGCGCCAGCAGCGATGACTGGGAGGGCGATGAGCAGTTCTTC
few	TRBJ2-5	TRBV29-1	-	CSVRGGDQETRYF	TGCAGCGTTCGTGGGGGAGACCAAGAGACCCGGTACTTC
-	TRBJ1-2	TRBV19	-	CANSIGGDLGGYTF	TGTGCCAATAGTATAGGGGGGGACCTTGGTGGCTACACCTTC
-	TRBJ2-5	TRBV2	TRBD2	CASSVPSGKQETQYF	TGTGCCAGCAGTGTCCCTAGCGGGAAACAAGAGACCCAGTACTTC
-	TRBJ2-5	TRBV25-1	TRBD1	CASTATGGGKETQYF	TGTGCCAGCACCGCCACAGGGGGCGGGAAAGAGACCCAGTACTTC
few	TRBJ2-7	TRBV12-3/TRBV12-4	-	CASSLQAYEQYF	TGTGCCAGCAGTTTGCAGGCATACGAGCAGTACTTC
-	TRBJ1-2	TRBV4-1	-	CASSQDWGNIYGYTF	TGCGCCAGCAGCCAAGATTGGGGAAATATCTATGGCTACACCTTC
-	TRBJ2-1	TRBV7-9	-	CASRGANEQFF	TGTGCCAGCAGGGGGGCGAATGAGCAGTTCTTC
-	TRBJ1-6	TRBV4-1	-	CASSQHANNSPLHF	TGCGCCAGCAGCCAACACGCTAATAATTCACCCCTCCACTTT
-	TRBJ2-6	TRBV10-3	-	CAISDISGANVLTF	TGTGCCATCAGTGACATCTCTGGGGCCAACGTCCTGACTTTC
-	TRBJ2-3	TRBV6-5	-	CASSGDLRTDTQYF	TGTGCCAGCTCCGGGGACTTACGCACAGATACGCAGTATTTT
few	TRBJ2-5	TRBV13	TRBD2	CASSVGLGEEYQETQYF	TGTGCCAGCAGCGTCGGACTAGGGGAGGAGTACCAAGAGACCCAGTACTTC
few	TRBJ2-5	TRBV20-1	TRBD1	CSAGARQGLETQYF	TGCAGTGCTGGAGCCCGACAGGGTTTGGAGACCCAGTACTTC